The 8 T cell receptor beta chains given below trace back to one sample, sequenced in a study of blood T cell repertoires in COVID-19. Assay used: immunoSEQ multiplex PCR; TCRdb lists only in-frame clones, some missing. The table includes about 110,000 clones, roughly 85% detected once. Material for sequencing was peripheral blood. Every receptor here comes from a woman aged 55-75 years with COVID-19, enrolled during active disease.

This clone was found once. CDR3 sequence reads: CASSQKRRFYEQYF. In nucleotides, the CDR3 is TGTGCCAGCAGCCAAAAAAGGAGGTTCTACGAGCAGTACTTC. The genes are TRBV14 and TRBJ2-7; TRBD2 is a possible D gene (5 bases). There are 14 residues in the CDR3. Deletions cut 2 bases from V and 3 bases from J, with 11 bases between. From germline, CDR1 is SGHDN and CDR2 FVKESK.

The gene calls are TRBV5-5 and TRBJ2-7; TRBD2 is a possible D gene (6 bases). The CDR3 sequence is 13 residues long. The V gene lost 4 bases and the J gene lost 7 bases, with 15 bases spanning the gap. CDR1 SGHKS and CDR2 YYEKEE come from the germline V gene (reference sequence). The CDR3, as DNA: TGTGCCAGCAGCCCGCGGGGCCCGCGGGAGCAGTACTTC. The encoded protein is CASSPRGPREQYF.

The V and J genes are TRBV29-1 and TRBJ1-2, with D unresolved. Germline values: CDR1 SQVTM, CDR2 ANQGSEA. Trimming left V 3 bases short and J 2 bases short, with 7 bases between. The CDR3 contains 12 residues. The CDR3 nucleotides read TGCAGCGTTGAGAACAGAAACTATGGCTACACCTTC. Its protein product is CSVENRNYGYTF.

This clone was counted only a few times. The rearrangement joins TRBV7-9 to TRBJ1-1; no clear D gene. V lost 1 base and J lost 3, with 6 bases in between. Germline CDR1 reads SEHNR; CDR2 reads FQNEAQ (reference sequence). The CDR3 spans 13 residues. The CDR3 loop reads CASSLDTYTEAFF. DNA for the CDR3: TGTGCCAGCAGCTTAGACACGTACACTGAAGCTTTCTTT.

The rearrangement uses TRBV7-9 and TRBJ2-2; 7 bases line up with TRBD1. This CDR3 is built from 15 residues. CDR1 SEHNR and CDR2 FQNEAQ come from the germline V gene (reference sequence). The junction had 5 bases not matched to a gene; V was cut back by 1 base and J by 6 bases. CDR3 sequence reads: CASSLVGGDPGELFF. CDR3 DNA sequence: TGTGCCAGCAGCTTAGTAGGGGGCGACCCCGGGGAGCTGTTTTTT.

The rearrangement uses TRBV7-3 and TRBJ1-6, with D possibly matching TRBD1 (5 bases). CDR1 is SGHTA and CDR2 is FQGTGA in the germline V gene. This CDR3 comprises 19 residues. Trimming stripped 5 bases from V and 6 bases from J, with 26 bases between. This chain's CDR3 is CASSDKRLGGEESNSPLHF. The CDR3 DNA reads as TGTGCCAGCAGCGACAAACGGCTGGGGGGTGAAGAGTCTAATTCACCCCTCCACTTT.

The J gene is TRBJ2-1, the V gene TRBV9; 11 nucleotides align to TRBD2. The CDR3 contains 15 residues. Unmatched junction bases numbered 10, after V lost 4 bases and J lost 10 bases. Germline CDR1 SGDLS, CDR2 YYNGEE. The CDR3 coding sequence is TGTGCCAGCAGCCCTACTAGCGGGGGCCTCTCGGAGCAGTTCTTC. It specifies CASSPTSGGLSEQFF.

The J gene is TRBJ1-6, the V gene TRBV5-1; D is possibly TRBD1 (6 bases). This CDR3 is 16 amino acids long. V lost 4 bases and J 6 bases, leaving 17 bases between the germline ends. From germline, CDR1 is SGHRS and CDR2 YFSETQ. In nucleotides, the CDR3 is TGCGCCAGCAGCCAATACCAACAGGGCGGTAATTCACCCCTCCACTTT. As protein: CASSQYQQGGNSPLHF.